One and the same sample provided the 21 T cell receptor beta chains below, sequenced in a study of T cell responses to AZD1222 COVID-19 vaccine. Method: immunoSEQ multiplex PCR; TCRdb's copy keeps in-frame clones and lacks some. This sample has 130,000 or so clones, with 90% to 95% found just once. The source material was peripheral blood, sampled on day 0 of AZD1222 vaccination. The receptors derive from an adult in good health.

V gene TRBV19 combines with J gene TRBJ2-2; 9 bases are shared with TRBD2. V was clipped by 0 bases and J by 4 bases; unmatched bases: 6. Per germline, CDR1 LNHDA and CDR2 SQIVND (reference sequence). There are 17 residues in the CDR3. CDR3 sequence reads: CASSIDPSGGSTGELFF. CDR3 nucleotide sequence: TGTGCCAGTAGTATAGATCCGAGCGGGGGGTCCACCGGGGAGCTGTTTTTT. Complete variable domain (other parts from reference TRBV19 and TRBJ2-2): DGGITQSPKYLFRKEGQNVTLSCEQNLNHDAMYWYRQDPGQGLRLIYYSQIVNDFQKGDIAEGYSVSREKKESFPLTVTSAQKNPTAFYLCASSIDPSGGSTGELFFGEGSRLTVL.

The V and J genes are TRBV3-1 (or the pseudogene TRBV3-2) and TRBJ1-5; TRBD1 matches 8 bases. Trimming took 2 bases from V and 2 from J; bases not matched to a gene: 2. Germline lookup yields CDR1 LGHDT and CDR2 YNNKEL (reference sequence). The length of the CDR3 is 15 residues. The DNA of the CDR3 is TGTGCCAGCAGCCAAATGACAGGGGGCAATCAGCCCCAGCATTTT. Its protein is CASSQMTGGNQPQHF.

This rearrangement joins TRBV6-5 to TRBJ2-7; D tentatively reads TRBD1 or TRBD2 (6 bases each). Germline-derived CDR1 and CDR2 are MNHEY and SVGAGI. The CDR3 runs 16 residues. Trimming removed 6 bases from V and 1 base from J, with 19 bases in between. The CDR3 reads CASSYGGVGASYEQYF. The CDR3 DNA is TGTGCCAGCAGCTACGGGGGTGTGGGGGCGTCCTACGAGCAGTACTTC.

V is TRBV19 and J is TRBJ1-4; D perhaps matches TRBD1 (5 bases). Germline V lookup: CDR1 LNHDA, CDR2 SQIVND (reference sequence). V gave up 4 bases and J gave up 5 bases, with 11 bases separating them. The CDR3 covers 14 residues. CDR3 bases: TGTGCCAGTAGTACACAGGTGTTCAATGAAAAACTGTTTTTT. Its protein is CASSTQVFNEKLFF.

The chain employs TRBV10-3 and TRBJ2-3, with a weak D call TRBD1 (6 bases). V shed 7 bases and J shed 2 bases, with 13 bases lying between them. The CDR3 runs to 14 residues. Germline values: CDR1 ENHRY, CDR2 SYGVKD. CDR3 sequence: CAIMGQGYTDTQYF. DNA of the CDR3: TGTGCCATCATGGGGCAGGGGTACACAGATACGCAGTATTTT.

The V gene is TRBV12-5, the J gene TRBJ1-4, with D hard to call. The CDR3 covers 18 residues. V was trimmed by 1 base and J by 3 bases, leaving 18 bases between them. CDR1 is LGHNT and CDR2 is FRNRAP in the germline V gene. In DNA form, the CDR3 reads TGTGCTAGTGGTTTGGGTGGCGGCCGCACAGCATCTAATGAAAAACTGTTTTTT. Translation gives CASGLGGGRTASNEKLFF. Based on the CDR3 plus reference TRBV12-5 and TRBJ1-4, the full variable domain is DARVTQTPRHKVTEMGQEVTMRCQPILGHNTVFWYRQTMMQGLELLAYFRNRAPLDDSGMPKDRFSAEMPDATLATLKIQPSEPRDSAVYFCASGLGGGRTASNEKLFFGSGTQLSVL.

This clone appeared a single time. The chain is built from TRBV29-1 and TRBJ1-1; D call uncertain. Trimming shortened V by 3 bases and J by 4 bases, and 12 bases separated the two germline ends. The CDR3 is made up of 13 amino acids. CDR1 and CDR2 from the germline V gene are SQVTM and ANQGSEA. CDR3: CSVEPEGFTEAFF. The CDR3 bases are TGCAGCGTTGAGCCAGAAGGGTTCACTGAAGCTTTCTTT.

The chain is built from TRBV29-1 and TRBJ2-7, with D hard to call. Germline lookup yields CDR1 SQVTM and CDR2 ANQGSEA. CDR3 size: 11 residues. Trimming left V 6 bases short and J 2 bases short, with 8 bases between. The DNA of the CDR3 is TGCAGCGTCTACAAAGCCTACGAGCAGTACTTC. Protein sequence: CSVYKAYEQYF.

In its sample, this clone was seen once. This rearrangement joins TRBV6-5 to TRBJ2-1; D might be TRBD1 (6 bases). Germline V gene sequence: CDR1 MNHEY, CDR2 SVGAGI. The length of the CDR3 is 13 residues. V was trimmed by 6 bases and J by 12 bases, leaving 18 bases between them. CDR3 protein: CASSRDRSRGQFF. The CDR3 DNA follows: TGTGCCAGCAGCCGCGACAGGTCTAGGGGGCAGTTCTTC.

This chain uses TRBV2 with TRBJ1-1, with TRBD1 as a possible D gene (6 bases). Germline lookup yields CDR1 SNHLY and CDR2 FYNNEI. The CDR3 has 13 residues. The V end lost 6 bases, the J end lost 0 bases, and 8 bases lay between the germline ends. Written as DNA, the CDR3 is TGTGCCAGCAGCAGGGGAATGAACACTGAAGCTTTCTTT. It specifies CASSRGMNTEAFF.

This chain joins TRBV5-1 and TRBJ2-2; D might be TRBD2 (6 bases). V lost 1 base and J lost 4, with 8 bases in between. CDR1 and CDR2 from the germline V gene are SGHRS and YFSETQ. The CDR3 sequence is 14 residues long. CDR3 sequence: CASSLWGVTGELFF. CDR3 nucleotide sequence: TGCGCCAGCAGCTTGTGGGGGGTCACCGGGGAGCTGTTTTTT.

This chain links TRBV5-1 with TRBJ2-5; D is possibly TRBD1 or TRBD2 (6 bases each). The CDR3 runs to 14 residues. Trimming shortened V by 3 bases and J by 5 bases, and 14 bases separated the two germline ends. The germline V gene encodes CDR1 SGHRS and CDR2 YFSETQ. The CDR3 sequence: CASSSERGEETQYF. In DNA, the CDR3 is TGCGCCAGCAGCTCCGAGAGGGGGGAGGAGACCCAGTACTTC.

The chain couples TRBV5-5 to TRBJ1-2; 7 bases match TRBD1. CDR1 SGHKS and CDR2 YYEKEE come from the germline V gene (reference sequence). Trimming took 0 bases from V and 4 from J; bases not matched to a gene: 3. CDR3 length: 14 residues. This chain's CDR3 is CASSLGQGVYGYTF. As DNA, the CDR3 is TGTGCCAGCAGCTTGGGACAGGGTGTCTATGGCTACACCTTC.

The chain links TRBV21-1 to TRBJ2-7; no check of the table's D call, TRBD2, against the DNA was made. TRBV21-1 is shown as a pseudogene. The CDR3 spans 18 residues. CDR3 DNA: TGTGCCAGCAGCAAAGTGGGGACTAGCGGGGACTTCTCCTACGAGCAGTACTTC. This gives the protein CASSKVGTSGDFSYEQYF.

CDR3 amino acids: CASSLTYLPIDQPQHF. The CDR3 region has the DNA TGTGCCAGCAGCTTAACCTATTTACCTATTGATCAGCCCCAGCATTTT. This chain connects TRBV7-2 to TRBJ1-5; D uncertain. Looked up from germline, CDR1 is SGHTA and CDR2 is FQGNSA. This CDR3 region has 16 residues. V was cut by 2 bases and J by 5 bases, with 16 bases left in between. Combining the CDR3 with reference TRBV7-2 and TRBJ1-5 gives the whole variable domain GAGVSQSPSNKVTEKGKDVELRCDPISGHTALYWYRQSLGQGLEFLIYFQGNSAPDKSGLPSDRFSAERTGGSVSTLTIQRTQQEDSAVYLCASSLTYLPIDQPQHFGDGTRLSIL.

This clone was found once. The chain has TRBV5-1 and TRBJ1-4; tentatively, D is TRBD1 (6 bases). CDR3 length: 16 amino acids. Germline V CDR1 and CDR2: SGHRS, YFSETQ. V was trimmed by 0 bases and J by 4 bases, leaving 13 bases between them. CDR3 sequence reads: CASSLAFGGGNEKLFF. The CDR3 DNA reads TGCGCCAGCAGCTTGGCCTTTGGGGGCGGTAATGAAAAACTGTTTTTT.

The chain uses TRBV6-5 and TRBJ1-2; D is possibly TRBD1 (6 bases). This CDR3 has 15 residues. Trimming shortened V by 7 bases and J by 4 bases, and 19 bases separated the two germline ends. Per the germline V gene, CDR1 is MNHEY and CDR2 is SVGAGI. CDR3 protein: CASTPGDLEGYGYTF. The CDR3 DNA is TGTGCCAGCACCCCAGGGGACCTCGAGGGCTATGGCTACACCTTC.

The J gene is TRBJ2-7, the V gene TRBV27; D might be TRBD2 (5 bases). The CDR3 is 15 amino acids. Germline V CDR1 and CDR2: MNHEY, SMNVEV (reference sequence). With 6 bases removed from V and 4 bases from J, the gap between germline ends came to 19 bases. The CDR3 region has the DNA TGTGCCAGCAGCCATGGACCAGAGACTAATTACGAGCAGTACTTC. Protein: CASSHGPETNYEQYF.

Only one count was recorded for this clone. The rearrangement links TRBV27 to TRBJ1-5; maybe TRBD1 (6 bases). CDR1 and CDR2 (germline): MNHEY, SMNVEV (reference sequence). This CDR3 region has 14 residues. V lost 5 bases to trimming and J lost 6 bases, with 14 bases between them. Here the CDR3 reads CASSAGLGAQPQHF. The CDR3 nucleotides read TGTGCCAGCAGTGCAGGCCTGGGGGCTCAGCCCCAGCATTTT.

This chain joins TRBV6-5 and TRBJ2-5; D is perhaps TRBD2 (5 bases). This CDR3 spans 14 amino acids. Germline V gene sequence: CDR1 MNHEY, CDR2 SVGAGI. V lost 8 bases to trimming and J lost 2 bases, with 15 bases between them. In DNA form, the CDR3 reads TGTGCCAGCTCACCAGTCCGGGGTCAAGAGACCCAGTACTTC. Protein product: CASSPVRGQETQYF.

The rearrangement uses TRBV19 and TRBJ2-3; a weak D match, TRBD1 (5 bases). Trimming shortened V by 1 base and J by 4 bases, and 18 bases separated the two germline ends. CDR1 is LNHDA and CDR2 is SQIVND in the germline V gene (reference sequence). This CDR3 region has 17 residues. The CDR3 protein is CASSIGNRRIISDTQYF. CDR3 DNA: TGTGCCAGTAGTATAGGGAACAGGCGTATCATCTCAGATACGCAGTATTTT.